The 22 T cell receptor beta chains below were found in one sample sequenced in a study of T cell responses to AZD1222 COVID-19 vaccine. Sequenced by immunoSEQ multiplex PCR; TCRdb stores in-frame clones only, minus some. Here the sample spans about 82,000 clones, roughly 88% being singletons. This specimen was peripheral blood, taken 28 days after the second AZD1222 dose. Source of these receptors: an adult who received the AZD1222 COVID-19 vaccine.

The genes are TRBV25-1 and TRBJ2-3, with a tentative D call TRBD1 (5 bases). The CDR3 covers 14 residues. Trimming took off 4 bases at V and 2 bases at J, with 10 bases between the two ends. Looked up from germline, CDR1 is MGHDK and CDR2 is SYGVNS. CDR3 residues: CASSGPGSTDTQYF. The CDR3 region has the DNA TGTGCCAGCAGTGGGCCAGGGTCCACAGATACGCAGTATTTT. The complete variable domain, with remaining parts taken from reference TRBV25-1 and TRBJ2-3, reads EADIYQTPRYLVIGTGKKITLECSQTMGHDKMYWYQQDPGMELHLIHYSYGVNSTEKGDLSSESTVSRIRTEHFPLTLESARPSHTSQYLCASSGPGSTDTQYFGPGTRLTVL.

The chain recombines TRBV11-2 with TRBJ1-2, with D perhaps matching TRBD1 (5 bases). Trimming pared 1 base from V and 2 bases from J, leaving 8 bases between. The CDR3 is 14 residues long. The germline V gene encodes CDR1 SGHAT and CDR2 FQNNGV. The CDR3 loop reads CASSLADRNYGYTF. CDR3 DNA sequence: TGTGCCAGCAGCTTAGCCGACAGAAACTATGGCTACACCTTC. Full variable domain (outside the CDR3, taken from reference TRBV11-2 and TRBJ1-2): EAGVAQSPRYKIIEKRQSVAFWCNPISGHATLYWYQQILGQGPKLLIQFQNNGVVDDSQLPKDRFSAERLKGVDSTLKIQPAKLEDSAVYLCASSLADRNYGYTFGSGTRLTVV.

This chain links TRBV5-1 with TRBJ2-6; 7 nucleotides align to TRBD1. The CDR3 is made up of 16 amino acids. Per the germline V gene, CDR1 is SGHRS and CDR2 is YFSETQ. Unmatched junction bases numbered 5, after V lost 2 bases and J lost 3 bases. The CDR3 sequence is CASSFATGVGANVLTF. In nucleotides, the CDR3 is TGCGCCAGCAGCTTCGCCACAGGGGTTGGGGCCAACGTCCTGACTTTC.

CDR3 region: CATQGGQGAYEQYF. The CDR3 region has the DNA TGTGCCACCCAGGGGGGACAGGGGGCCTACGAGCAGTACTTC. The chain recombines TRBV6-5 with TRBJ2-7; 11 bases are a match to TRBD1. The CDR3 length is 14 residues. Germline lookup yields CDR1 MNHEY and CDR2 SVGAGI. The V gene end was trimmed by 10 bases and the J gene end by 2 bases; junction bases not matched to a gene: 7.

The chain employs TRBV29-1 and TRBJ1-1, with D perhaps matching TRBD1 (6 bases). The CDR3 consists of 13 residues. The V gene lost 8 bases and the J gene lost 1 base, with 14 bases spanning the gap. Germline V gene sequence: CDR1 SQVTM, CDR2 ANQGSEA. The CDR3 DNA is TGCAGCTTCGCAGGGGCCGCGAACACTGAAGCTTTCTTT. Its protein product is CSFAGAANTEAFF.

This clone has only one observation. This rearrangement joins TRBV6-5 to TRBJ1-2; unclear D gene. From germline, CDR1 is MNHEY and CDR2 SVGAGI. Trimming removed 2 bases at V and 5 bases at J, with 12 bases between. The CDR3 is made up of 14 amino acids. The CDR3 region is CASSYGGDRYGYTF. For the CDR3, the DNA is TGTGCCAGCAGTTACGGCGGGGATCGATATGGCTACACCTTC.

V and J are TRBV4-3 and TRBJ1-3; 7 nucleotides line up with TRBD1. Losses at the gene ends were 3 bases for V and 3 bases for J; bases not matched to a gene: 8. The length of the CDR3 is 16 residues. Germline V CDR1 and CDR2: LGHNA, YSLEER. The DNA for the CDR3 is TGCGCCAGCAGCCACCTACAGGGGCTAGGTGGAAACACCATATATTTT. Residues: CASSHLQGLGGNTIYF.

This clone was seen a handful of times. V gene TRBV11-3 combines with J gene TRBJ1-1; D call uncertain. CDR1 SGHNT and CDR2 YENEEA come from the germline V gene. Between the trimmed V and J ends, which lost 4 bases and 4 bases, there was a span of 10 bases. The CDR3 spans 13 residues. The CDR3: CASSSSVVTEAFF. CDR3 nucleotides: TGTGCCAGCAGCTCATCAGTAGTCACTGAAGCTTTCTTT. Supplemented by reference TRBV11-3 and TRBJ1-1, the full variable domain reads EAGVVQSPRYKIIEKKQPVAFWCNPISGHNTLYWYLQNLGQGPELLIRYENEEAVDDSQLPKDRFSAERLKGVDSTLKIQPAELGDSAVYLCASSSSVVTEAFFGQGTRLTVV.

This clone has just a few counts. The chain is built from TRBV11-1 and TRBJ1-1; D unresolved. V was clipped by 2 bases and J by 1 base, with 8 bases between them. Germline CDR1 and CDR2: SGHAT and FQDESV (reference sequence). The CDR3 spans 14 residues. The DNA for the CDR3 is TGTGCCAGCAGCTTAAGGGCAGAGAACACTGAAGCTTTCTTT. This encodes CASSLRAENTEAFF.

This clone was recorded a few times. The chain carries TRBV6-5 and TRBJ1-4; TRBD1 agrees at 7 bases. Germline trimming cut 0 bases from V and 7 bases from J; bases unmatched to any gene: 5. This CDR3 contains 15 residues. CDR1 is MNHEY, CDR2 SVGAGI, per germline. CDR3 residues: CASSYSERGLEKLFF. In nucleotides, the CDR3 is TGTGCCAGCAGTTACTCGGAAAGGGGGCTTGAAAAACTGTTTTTT.

The rearrangement links TRBV27 to TRBJ1-1; D gene uncertain. Trimming took off 2 bases at V and 3 bases at J, with 7 bases between the two ends. This CDR3 region has 13 residues. Germline lookup yields CDR1 MNHEY and CDR2 SMNVEV (reference sequence). CDR3 in DNA: TGTGCCAGCAGTTTAAGGTGGGACACTGAAGCTTTCTTT. The encoded protein is CASSLRWDTEAFF.

V is TRBV4-2 and J is TRBJ1-1; 7 nucleotides agree with TRBD1. Germline V lookup: CDR1 LGHNA, CDR2 YNFKEQ. The CDR3 has 13 residues. V shed 4 bases, J shed 8 bases, and the junction held 7 bases outside the gene matches. In DNA, the CDR3 is TGTGCCAGCAGCCCAGGGACAGTTCTCGAAGCTTTCTTT. Protein: CASSPGTVLEAFF.

The CDR3 coding sequence is TGTGCCAGTAAAGGGTCGGCCGTACAGGACACTGAAGCTTTCTTT. Translation gives CASKGSAVQDTEAFF. This rearrangement joins TRBV19 to TRBJ1-1, with D possibly TRBD1 on 5 matching bases. Germline CDR1 and CDR2: LNHDA and SQIVND (reference sequence). CDR3 length: 15 residues. V was pared by 7 bases and J by 3 bases, with 18 bases between.

Only one count was recorded for this clone. The V call is TRBV18, the J call TRBJ1-5, with D uncertain. This CDR3 comprises 15 residues. V lost 4 bases and J lost 4, with 14 bases in between. CDR1 is KGHSH and CDR2 is LQKENI in the germline V gene. CDR3 amino acids: CASSHEDRRNQPQHF. The CDR3 coding sequence is TGTGCCAGCTCACATGAGGACCGACGAAATCAGCCCCAGCATTTT.

This chain uses TRBV7-9 with TRBJ1-5; D gene uncertain. The CDR3 is made up of 16 amino acids. Germline V gene sequence: CDR1 SEHNR, CDR2 FQNEAQ (reference sequence). V lost 5 bases and J 5 bases, leaving 19 bases between the germline ends. CDR3 sequence: CASSNSDTGSDQPQHF. The CDR3 coding sequence is TGTGCCAGCAGCAATAGCGACACCGGGTCGGATCAGCCCCAGCATTTT.

This chain links TRBV6-5 with TRBJ1-3; TRBD1 agrees at 9 bases. The CDR3 totals 14 residues. Trimming at V came to 7 bases and at J to 7 bases, leaving 8 bases not matched to a gene. Per germline, CDR1 MNHEY and CDR2 SVGAGI. This chain's CDR3 is CASTDRGYANTIYF. The CDR3 DNA reads as TGTGCCAGCACGGACAGGGGTTATGCGAACACCATATATTTT.

The rearrangement joins TRBV11-1 to TRBJ2-7; perhaps TRBD2 as D (5 bases). V dropped 2 bases and J dropped 5 bases, with 16 bases sitting between them. CDR1 is SGHAT, CDR2 FQDESV, per germline (reference sequence). This CDR3 contains 15 residues. The CDR3 loop reads CASSLSRARRDEQYF. The CDR3 bases are TGTGCCAGCAGCTTATCGAGGGCGAGAAGGGACGAGCAGTACTTC.

The V call is TRBV7-2, the J call TRBJ1-1, with D hard to call. Looked up from germline, CDR1 is SGHTA and CDR2 is FQGNSA. Trimming took 1 base from V and 1 from J, leaving 4 bases between them. This CDR3 region has 13 residues. CDR3 sequence (DNA): TGTGCCAGCAGCTTAGAGCGGAACACTGAAGCTTTCTTT. Translated: CASSLERNTEAFF.

The chain couples TRBV19 to TRBJ2-3; D possibly corresponds to TRBD2 (7 bases). V lost 8 bases and J lost 3, with 21 bases in between. The CDR3 is 16 residues long. Germline loops: CDR1 LNHDA, CDR2 SQIVND (reference sequence). CDR3: CASCRGAGIRTDTQYF. The CDR3 DNA reads as TGTGCCAGTTGCCGGGGGGCCGGTATACGGACAGATACGCAGTATTTT.

The V and J genes are TRBV2 and TRBJ1-1; a possible D gene is TRBD1 (6 bases). V lost 3 bases and J lost 6, with 14 bases in between. Germline V gene data show CDR1 as SNHLY and CDR2 as FYNNEI. The CDR3 runs to 14 residues. The CDR3 loop is CASSDLGGEAEAFF. The CDR3 nucleotides are TGTGCCAGCAGTGATCTAGGGGGAGAAGCTGAAGCTTTCTTT.

The chain's CDR3 is CASTLPRETQYF. For the CDR3, the DNA is TGTGCCAGCACCCTGCCTCGAGAGACCCAGTACTTC. The gene calls are TRBV7-2 and TRBJ2-5; D uncertain. The V gene's germline CDR1 is SGHTA and CDR2 FQGNSA. Trimming cost V 7 bases and J 4 bases, with 10 bases left between them. The CDR3 runs 12 residues.

The chain links TRBV28 to TRBJ1-6; D ambiguous. Trimming removed 6 bases from V and 9 bases from J, with 18 bases in between. This CDR3 has 15 amino acids. Germline loops: CDR1 MDHEN, CDR2 SYDVKM. For the CDR3, the DNA is TGTGCCAGCAGGGACGATCGGGCCCTAGCTTCACCCCTCCACTTT. Translated, it gives CASRDDRALASPLHF.